A selection of T cell receptor beta chains follows, all from one sample in a study of T cell changes during pregnancy in multiple sclerosis. Repertoires were generated with immunoSEQ multiplex PCR, while TCRdb's copy carries only in-frame clones and drops some. This table holds more than 35,000 clones, about 91% found once. This sample comprised CD4+ T cells from peripheral blood mononuclear cells, obtained in the third trimester of pregnancy. These receptors were obtained from a female donor in good health, enrolled as a control in a pregnancy study. Each CDR3 is given without its conserved first and last residue. Fields, in order: V gene, J gene, CDR3 protein.

TRBV4-3,TRBJ2-3,ASSQDGGLAGVY
TRBV28,TRBJ1-1,ASSLQVTEAF
TRBV6-1,TRBJ2-7,ASRPGSSYEQY
TRBV2,TRBJ2-3,ASMGGSGGQFSDTQY
TRBV11-2,TRBJ1-1,ASSIAGYEAF
TRBV4-3,TRBJ1-2,ASSQAHLQVYYGYT
TRBV2,TRBJ2-1,ASHRDRDNEQF
TRBV6-1,TRBJ2-1,ASSLQGASYNEQF
TRBV5-6,TRBJ2-5,ASTPGTGKETQY
TRBV7-8,TRBJ1-5,ASTLTGMNQPQH
TRBV5-1,TRBJ1-3,ASSPYGVGTGGNTIY
TRBV5-1,TRBJ1-2,ASSLSGMTNYGYT
TRBV5-5,TRBJ2-7,ASSPQGAYEQY
TRBV6-4,TRBJ2-3,ASSARLAGGCTDTQY
TRBV5-6,TRBJ2-5,ASSQDGTSGGPHQETQY
TRBV7-6,TRBJ2-5,ASSLTVETQY
TRBV5-1,TRBJ1-2,ASSLVATNYGYT
TRBV6-5,TRBJ1-2,ASSYSTQGDYGYT
TRBV7-6,TRBJ2-5,ASSLGQQETQY
TRBV7-9,TRBJ2-5,ASSLVPGRETQY
TRBV28,TRBJ2-5,ASSLPRETQY
TRBV18,TRBJ1-3,ASSRDRQGNTIY
TRBV5-4,TRBJ2-1,ASSQYSGTSGAAGRF
TRBV7-9,TRBJ2-3,ASRGIGGPGDTQY
TRBV7-9,TRBJ1-2,ASSLGGGANYGYT
TRBV5-4,TRBJ2-2,ASSSGTSRVPGELF
TRBV6-1,TRBJ2-3,ASMGPGTDTQY
TRBV7-2,TRBJ2-7,ASSLTGTYEQY
TRBV5-1,TRBJ1-1,ASSLGRGQGSGTEAF
TRBV9,TRBJ2-7,ASSVNPEGTYEQY
TRBV4-3,TRBJ2-3,ASSRQRASTDTQY
TRBV4-3,TRBJ1-2,ASSQELLDGYT
TRBV9,TRBJ2-7,ASSVGQGHEQY
TRBV6-4,TRBJ1-5,ASSEGARQPQH
TRBV18,TRBJ1-6,ASSPGQDSPLH
TRBV10-3,TRBJ2-5,AISERQGEQTQY
TRBV4-2,TRBJ2-3,ASSQERVADTQY
TRBV7-9,TRBJ2-5,ASSRTSGGARETQY
TRBV7-3,TRBJ1-6,ASSLTATGGSSPLH
TRBV4-2,TRBJ2-3,ACIWQGTVETDTQY
TRBV2,TRBJ2-5,ASSRQGETQY
TRBV13,TRBJ2-3,ASSLVLRGGTDTQY
TRBV7-8,TRBJ1-5,ASSLTGVNQPQH
TRBV7-2,TRBJ2-5,ASSLGRGKETQY
TRBV6-5,TRBJ2-1,ASSPGQGQF
TRBV7-3,TRBJ2-2,ASSYERGPTGELF
TRBV4-3,TRBJ2-2,ASSHHRDPGELF
TRBV9,TRBJ2-3,ASSVGTSGGALSFAQY
TRBV7-8,TRBJ1-6,ASSPMGQTQGRPLH
TRBV5-4,TRBJ1-2,ASSSGAGYGYT
TRBV7-2,TRBJ1-1,ASSLGPSGARAF
TRBV7-8,TRBJ2-1,ASSLGGGLPF
TRBV7-2,TRBJ2-1,ASSFTSGEGVLRGEQF
TRBV4-3,TRBJ1-6,ASSQRGQGSSPLH
TRBV30,TRBJ2-3,AWSVSGSTDTQY
TRBV5-1,TRBJ1-2,ASSSGTGGGFNYGYT
TRBV4-2,TRBJ1-5,ASSQGAGSNQPQH
TRBV11-2,TRBJ1-5,ASSPSGTGNQPQH
TRBV6-5,TRBJ1-2,ASSGGDSLGYGYT
TRBV28,TRBJ1-3,ASSSGDNSGNTIY